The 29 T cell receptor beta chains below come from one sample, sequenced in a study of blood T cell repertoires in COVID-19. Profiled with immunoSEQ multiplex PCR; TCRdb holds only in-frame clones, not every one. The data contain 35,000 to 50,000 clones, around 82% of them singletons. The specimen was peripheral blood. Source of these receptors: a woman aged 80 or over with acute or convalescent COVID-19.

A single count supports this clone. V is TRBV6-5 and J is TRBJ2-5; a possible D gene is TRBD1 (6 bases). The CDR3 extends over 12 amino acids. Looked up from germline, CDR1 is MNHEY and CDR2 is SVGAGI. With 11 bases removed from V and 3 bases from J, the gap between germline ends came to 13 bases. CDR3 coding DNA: TGTGCCTCGCCGGCAGGGGAAGAGACCCAGTACTTC. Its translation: CASPAGEETQYF.

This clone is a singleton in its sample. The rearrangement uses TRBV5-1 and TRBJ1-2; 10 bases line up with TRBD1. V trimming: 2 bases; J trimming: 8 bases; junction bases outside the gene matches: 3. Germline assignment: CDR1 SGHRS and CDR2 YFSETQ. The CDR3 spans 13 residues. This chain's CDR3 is CASSFGQGEGYTF. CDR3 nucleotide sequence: TGCGCCAGCAGCTTTGGACAGGGGGAAGGCTACACCTTC.

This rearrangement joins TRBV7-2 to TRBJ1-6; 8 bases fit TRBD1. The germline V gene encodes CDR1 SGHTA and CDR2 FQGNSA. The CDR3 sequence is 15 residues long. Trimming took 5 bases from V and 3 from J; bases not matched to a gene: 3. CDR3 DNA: TGTGCCAGCAGCACCGGACAGGGCTATAATTCACCCCTCCACTTT. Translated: CASSTGQGYNSPLHF.

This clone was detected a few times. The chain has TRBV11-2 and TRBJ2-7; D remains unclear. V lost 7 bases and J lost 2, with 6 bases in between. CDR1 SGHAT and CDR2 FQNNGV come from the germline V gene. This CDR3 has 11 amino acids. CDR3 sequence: CASNRAYEQYF. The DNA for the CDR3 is TGTGCCAGCAACCGGGCCTACGAGCAGTACTTC.

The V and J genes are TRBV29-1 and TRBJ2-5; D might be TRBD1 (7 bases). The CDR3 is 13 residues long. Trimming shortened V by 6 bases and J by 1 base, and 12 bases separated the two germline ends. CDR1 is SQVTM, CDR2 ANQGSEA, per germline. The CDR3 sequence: CSVLQGGQETQYF. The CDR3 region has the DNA TGCAGCGTCCTTCAGGGGGGCCAAGAGACCCAGTACTTC. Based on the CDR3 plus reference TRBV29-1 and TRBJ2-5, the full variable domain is SAVISQKPSRDICQRGTSLTIQCQVDSQVTMMFWYRQQPGQSLTLIATANQGSEATYESGFVIDKFPISRPNLTFSTLTVSNMSPEDSSIYLCSVLQGGQETQYFGPGTRLLVL.

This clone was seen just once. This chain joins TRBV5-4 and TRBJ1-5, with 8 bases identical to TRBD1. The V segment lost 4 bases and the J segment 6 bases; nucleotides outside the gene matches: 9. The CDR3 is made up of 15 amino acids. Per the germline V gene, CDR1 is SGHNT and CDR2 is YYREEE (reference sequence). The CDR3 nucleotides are TGTGCCAGCAGCCCCGGGACAGGTTCGGTTCAGCCCCAGCATTTT. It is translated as CASSPGTGSVQPQHF.

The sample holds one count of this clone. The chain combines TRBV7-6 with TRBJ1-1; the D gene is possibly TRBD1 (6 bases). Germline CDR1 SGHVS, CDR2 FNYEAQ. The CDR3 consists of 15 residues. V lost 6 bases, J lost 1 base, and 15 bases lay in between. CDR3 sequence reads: CASSLTGRRNTEAFF. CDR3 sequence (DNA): TGTGCCAGCAGTCTAACAGGGCGGAGGAACACTGAAGCTTTCTTT.

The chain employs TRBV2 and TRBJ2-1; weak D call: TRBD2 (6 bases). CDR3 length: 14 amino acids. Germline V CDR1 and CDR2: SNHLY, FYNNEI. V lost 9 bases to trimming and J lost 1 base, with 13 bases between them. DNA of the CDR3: TGTGCCAGAGGTAGGGAGGCGTCCTACAATGAGCAGTTCTTC. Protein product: CARGREASYNEQFF.

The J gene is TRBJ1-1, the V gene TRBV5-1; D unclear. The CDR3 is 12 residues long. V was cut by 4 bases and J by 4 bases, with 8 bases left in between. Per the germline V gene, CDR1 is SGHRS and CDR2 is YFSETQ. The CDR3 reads CASSRGSTEAFF. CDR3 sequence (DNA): TGCGCCAGCAGCCGGGGAAGCACTGAAGCTTTCTTT.

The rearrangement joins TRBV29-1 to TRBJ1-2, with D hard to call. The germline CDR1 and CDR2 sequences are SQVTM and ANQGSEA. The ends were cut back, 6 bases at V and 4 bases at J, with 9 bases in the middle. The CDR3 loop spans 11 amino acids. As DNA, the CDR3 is TGCAGCGTCCGCTACGGCTATGGCTACACCTTC. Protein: CSVRYGYGYTF.

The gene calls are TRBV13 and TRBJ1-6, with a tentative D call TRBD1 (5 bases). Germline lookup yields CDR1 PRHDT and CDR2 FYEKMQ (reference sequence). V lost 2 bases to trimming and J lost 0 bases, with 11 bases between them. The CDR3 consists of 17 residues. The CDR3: CASSLSNGGSYNSPLHF. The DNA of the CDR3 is TGTGCCAGCAGCTTAAGTAACGGGGGCTCCTATAATTCACCCCTCCACTTT.

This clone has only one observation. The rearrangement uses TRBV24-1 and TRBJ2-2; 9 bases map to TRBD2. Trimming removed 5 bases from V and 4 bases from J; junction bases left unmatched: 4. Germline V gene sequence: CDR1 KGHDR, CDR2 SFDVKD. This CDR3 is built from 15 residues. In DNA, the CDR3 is TGTGCCACCAGTGCCGGCGGGGGGGCCACCGGGGAGCTGTTTTTT. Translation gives CATSAGGGATGELFF.

The CDR3 DNA reads TGTGCCAGTAGCCGCGATGCACTCCCGGGACAGGGGGCGTATGGCTACACCTTC. It encodes CASSRDALPGQGAYGYTF. V and J are TRBV19 and TRBJ1-2; 12 bases are shared with TRBD1. Germline CDR1 is LNHDA and CDR2 is SQIVND (reference sequence). The V segment lost 6 bases and the J segment 5 bases; nucleotides outside the gene matches: 16. The CDR3 consists of 18 residues.

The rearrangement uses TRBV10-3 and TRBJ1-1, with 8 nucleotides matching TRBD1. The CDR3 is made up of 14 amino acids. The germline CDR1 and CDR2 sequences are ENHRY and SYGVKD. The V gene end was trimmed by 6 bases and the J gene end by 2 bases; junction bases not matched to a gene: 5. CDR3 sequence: CAIRPTGGNTEAFF. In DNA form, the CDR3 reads TGTGCCATCAGGCCCACAGGGGGAAACACTGAAGCTTTCTTT.

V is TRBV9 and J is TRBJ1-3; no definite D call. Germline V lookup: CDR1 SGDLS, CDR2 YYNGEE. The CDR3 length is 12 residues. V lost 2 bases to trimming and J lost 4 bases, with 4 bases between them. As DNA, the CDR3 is TGTGCCAGCAGCGTGACAGGAAACACCATATATTTT. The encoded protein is CASSVTGNTIYF.

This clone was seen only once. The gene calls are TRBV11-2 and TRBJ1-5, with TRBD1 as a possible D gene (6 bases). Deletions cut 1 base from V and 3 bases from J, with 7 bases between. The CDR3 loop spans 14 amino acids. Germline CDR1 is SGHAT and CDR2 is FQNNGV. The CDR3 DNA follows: TGTGCCAGCAGCTTAGGACAGGCCAATCAGCCCCAGCATTTT. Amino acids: CASSLGQANQPQHF. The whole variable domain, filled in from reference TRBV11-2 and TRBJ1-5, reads EAGVAQSPRYKIIEKRQSVAFWCNPISGHATLYWYQQILGQGPKLLIQFQNNGVVDDSQLPKDRFSAERLKGVDSTLKIQPAKLEDSAVYLCASSLGQANQPQHFGDGTRLSIL.

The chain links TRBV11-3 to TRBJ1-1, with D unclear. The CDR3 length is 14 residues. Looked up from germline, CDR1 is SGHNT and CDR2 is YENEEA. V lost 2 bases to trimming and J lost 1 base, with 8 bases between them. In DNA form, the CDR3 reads TGTGCCAGCAGCTTAAATGCGGGGAACACTGAAGCTTTCTTT. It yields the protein CASSLNAGNTEAFF.

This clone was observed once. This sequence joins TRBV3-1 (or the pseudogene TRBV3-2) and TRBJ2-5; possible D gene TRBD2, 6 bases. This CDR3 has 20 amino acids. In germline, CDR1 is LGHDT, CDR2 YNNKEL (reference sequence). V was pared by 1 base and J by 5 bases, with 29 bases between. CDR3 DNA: TGTGCCAGCAGCCAAGTGGGGGGTTTCGGAGGGAGACTCCTTGCGGAGACCCAGTACTTC. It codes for CASSQVGGFGGRLLAETQYF.

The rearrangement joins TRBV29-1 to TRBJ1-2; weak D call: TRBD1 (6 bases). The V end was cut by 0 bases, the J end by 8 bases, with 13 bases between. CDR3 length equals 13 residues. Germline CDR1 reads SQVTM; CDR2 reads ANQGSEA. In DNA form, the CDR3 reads TGCAGCGTTGAAGAGGGCAGGGGATTCGGCTACACCTTC. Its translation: CSVEEGRGFGYTF. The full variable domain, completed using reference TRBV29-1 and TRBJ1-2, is SAVISQKPSRDICQRGTSLTIQCQVDSQVTMMFWYRQQPGQSLTLIATANQGSEATYESGFVIDKFPISRPNLTFSTLTVSNMSPEDSSIYLCSVEEGRGFGYTFGSGTRLTVV.

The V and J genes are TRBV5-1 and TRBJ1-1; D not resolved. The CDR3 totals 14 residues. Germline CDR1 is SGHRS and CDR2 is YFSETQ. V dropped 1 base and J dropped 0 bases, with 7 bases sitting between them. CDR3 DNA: TGCGCCAGCAGCTTGTACAGACTGAACACTGAAGCTTTCTTT. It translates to CASSLYRLNTEAFF.

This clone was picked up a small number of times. The CDR3 loop reads CASSSWGGTEAFF. The CDR3 DNA follows: TGTGCCAGCAGCTCGTGGGGGGGTACTGAAGCTTTCTTT. This chain links TRBV7-9 with TRBJ1-1, with a possible D match to TRBD1 (5 bases). The CDR3 has 13 residues. Per the germline V gene, CDR1 is SEHNR and CDR2 is FQNEAQ (reference sequence). Trimming took off 4 bases at V and 5 bases at J, with 11 bases between the two ends.

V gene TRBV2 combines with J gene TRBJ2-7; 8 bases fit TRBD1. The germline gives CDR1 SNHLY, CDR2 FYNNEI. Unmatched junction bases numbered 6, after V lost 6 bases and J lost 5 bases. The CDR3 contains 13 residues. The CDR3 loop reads CASRRTGFNEQYF. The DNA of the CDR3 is TGTGCCAGCAGACGGACAGGGTTCAACGAGCAGTACTTC.

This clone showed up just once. CDR3 sequence: CASSQTTGDFSPLHF. For the CDR3, the DNA is TGCGCCAGCAGCCAGACGACAGGGGACTTTTCACCCCTCCACTTT. The rearrangement links TRBV5-1 to TRBJ1-6; 8 bases map to TRBD1. The CDR3 totals 15 residues. V dropped 4 bases and J dropped 9; count of bases not matched to a gene: 9. CDR1 and CDR2 from the germline V gene are SGHRS and YFSETQ.

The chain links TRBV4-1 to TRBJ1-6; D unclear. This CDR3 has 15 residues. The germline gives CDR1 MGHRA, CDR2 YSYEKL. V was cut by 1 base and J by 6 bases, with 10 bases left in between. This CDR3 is CASSQGAHINSPLHF. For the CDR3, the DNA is TGCGCCAGCAGCCAAGGGGCGCACATTAATTCACCCCTCCACTTT.

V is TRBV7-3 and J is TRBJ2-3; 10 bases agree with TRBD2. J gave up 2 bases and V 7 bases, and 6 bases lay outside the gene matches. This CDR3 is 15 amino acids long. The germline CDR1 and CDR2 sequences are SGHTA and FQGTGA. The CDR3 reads CASTVAGGPTDTQYF. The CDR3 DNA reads TGTGCCAGCACCGTAGCGGGGGGCCCCACAGATACGCAGTATTTT.

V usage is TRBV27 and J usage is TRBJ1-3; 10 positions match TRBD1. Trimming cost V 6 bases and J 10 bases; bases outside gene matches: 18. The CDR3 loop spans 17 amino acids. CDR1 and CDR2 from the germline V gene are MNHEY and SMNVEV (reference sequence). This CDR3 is CASSRFGPGQGFYTIYF. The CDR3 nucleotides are TGTGCCAGCAGCCGATTTGGACCGGGACAGGGGTTTTATACCATATATTTT.

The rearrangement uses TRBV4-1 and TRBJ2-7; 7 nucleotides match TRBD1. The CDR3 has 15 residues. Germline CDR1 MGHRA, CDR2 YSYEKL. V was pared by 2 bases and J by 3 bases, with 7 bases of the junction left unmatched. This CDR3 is CASSQTGVSGYEQYF. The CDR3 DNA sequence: TGCGCCAGCAGCCAAACAGGGGTATCGGGCTACGAGCAGTACTTC.

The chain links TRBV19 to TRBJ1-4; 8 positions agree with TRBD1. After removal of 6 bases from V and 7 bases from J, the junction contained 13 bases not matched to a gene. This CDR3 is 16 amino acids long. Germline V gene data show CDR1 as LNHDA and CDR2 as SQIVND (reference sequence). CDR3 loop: CASRLTSGGVSEKLFF. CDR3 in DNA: TGTGCCAGTAGATTAACCTCAGGGGGCGTAAGTGAAAAACTGTTTTTT.

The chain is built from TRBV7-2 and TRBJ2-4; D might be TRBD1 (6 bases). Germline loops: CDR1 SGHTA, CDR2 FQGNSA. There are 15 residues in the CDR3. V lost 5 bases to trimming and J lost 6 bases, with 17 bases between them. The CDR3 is CASSHRGGNTNIQYF. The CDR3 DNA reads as TGTGCCAGCAGCCACCGAGGGGGTAATACAAACATTCAGTACTTC.